The T cell receptor (beta chain) under discussion was sequenced for a study of CD8 T cells in Susac syndrome (dated by TCRdb to the late 2010s). Some background on the complete study: Repertoire sequencing was used to test whether CD8+ T cell activation and differentiation in Susac syndrome was antigen driven. CD8+ T cell repertoire clonality was compared between some 12 healthy donors, approximately 14 Susac syndrome patients and some 15 multiple sclerosis patients.

Broader findings and caveats from the paper: The number of individuals in the TCR sequencing and HLA analysis was recognized as being relatively small.

High-throughput TCR beta sequencing profiled peripheral blood CD8+ and CD4+ T cells from healthy donors, Susac syndrome patients and multiple sclerosis patients. Treatment-naive patients with stable or active relapsing-remitting disease fulfilling revised McDonald criteria were used as multiple sclerosis controls. Bulk CD8+ and CD4+ T cells were purified magnetically by negative isolation, whereas CD8+ TEMRA cells were enriched by FACS. Blood was drawn into EDTA tubes, processed within 24 hours, and PBMCs were isolated by density gradient centrifugation. PBMCs intended for TCR sequencing were cryopreserved in liquid nitrogen and thawed later in a water bath at 37 degrees C. The sorted or isolated CD4+, CD8+ and CD8+ TEMRA cells had a purity of 90% or higher. RNA was extracted using the RNeasy kit, and 0.5 to 1 microgram was reverse transcribed with random hexamers. The immunoSEQ multiplex PCR assay, covering 54 Vbeta and 13 Jbeta segments, was used to amplify TCR beta CDR3 regions. Bias from PCR amplification was corrected by using a synthetic template baseline for primer optimization and for computational correction. The original pipeline was this. Reads were annotated to V, D and J genes according to IMGT and were analyzed with immunoSEQ Analyzer, with only productive sequences retained. Clonality was computed as one minus Shannon entropy normalized by log2 of the number of productive unique sequences. Public and private clones were assessed among the 100 most prevalent clones of each patient and control. Clones were defined as Susac-specific when absent from the healthy and MS cohorts, from over 950 published viral clones and from other ImmuneACCESS disease sequences. Through fastp at Q25 and MiXCR, TCRdb rebuilt clones from the public reads, retaining in-frame beta chains. Rows are combined by CDR3 protein, so each entry shows the most common genes and DNA. The V and J calls were not made by the authors but by TCRdb's processing. Recorded for this sample are about 130,000 distinct CDR3 sequences; around 90% of them occurred a single time. The ten most abundant clones make up about 0.23% of the sample.

This clonotype was recorded only once. Which antigen it targets is not known. No much larger clone exists at a distance of one base, and base qualities are not known. A read on its own is weak evidence. The clonotype was recovered from a human donor with multiple sclerosis. Sample: CD8+ T cells from PBMCs.

The CDR3 protein: CASSPIQNEQFF. The nucleotides read TGTGCCAGCAGTCCGATCCAGAATGAGCAGTTCTTC. This chain joins TRBV28 to TRBJ2-1, with no confidently assigned D gene. Relative to germline, V is 5 bases shorter and J is 7 bases shorter, with 9 bases between their ends. CDR1 and CDR2 are read off the germline V gene as MDHEN and SYDVKM. The CDR3, from cysteine to phenylalanine, totals 12 residues. The retained sequence is limited to the CDR3, 36 bases, with the frame set at the first base.